There are many counts of the clone carrying this T cell receptor (beta chain). The antigen is not known. The sample comes from a study of metastatic and nonmetastatic thyroid tumors. On the study more broadly: The study looked at repertoires side by side in blood and in tumor or nodule tissue from malignant and benign thyroid patients.

All patients reached thyroid surgery having received no treatment beforehand. The CDR3 is made up of 14 amino acids. CDR1 and CDR2 from the germline V gene are SGHNT and YYREEE (reference sequence). V was clipped by 4 bases and J by 9 bases; unmatched bases: 7. As handled by the study authors: The study's classifier, a distant-metastasis tool for papillary thyroid cancer, was built using CDR3 differences across clinicopathological groups. TCRdb re-called the PCR reads via MiXCR. The V and J calls here are based on TCRdb, not the publication. Here the sample spans some 10,000 clones, roughly 9.8% being singletons. The study, taken as a whole, reports: Within blood and tumor, benign nodules reportedly had significantly lower TCR beta diversity than malignant thyroid tumors did.

The V gene is TRBV5-4, the J gene TRBJ2-1, with 10 bases that match TRBD1. Input material: tumor tissue. The source is a female donor with papillary thyroid cancer or a benign thyroid nodule (not recorded which). Some clones in this sample may be carry-over from other donors' samples. The CDR3 DNA reads TGTGCCAGCAGCCGAGACAGGGGGCTTGGTGAGCAGTTCTTC. Protein product: CASSRDRGLGEQFF.